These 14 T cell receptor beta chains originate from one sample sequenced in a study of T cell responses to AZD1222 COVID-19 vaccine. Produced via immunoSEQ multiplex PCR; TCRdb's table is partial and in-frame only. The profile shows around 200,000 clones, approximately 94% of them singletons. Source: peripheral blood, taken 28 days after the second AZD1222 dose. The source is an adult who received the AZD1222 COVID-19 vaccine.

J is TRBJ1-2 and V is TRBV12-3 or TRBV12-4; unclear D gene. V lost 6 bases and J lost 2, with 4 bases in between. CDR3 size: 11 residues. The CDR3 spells CASSNNYGYTF. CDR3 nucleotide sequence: TGTGCCAGCAGCAACAACTATGGCTACACCTTC.

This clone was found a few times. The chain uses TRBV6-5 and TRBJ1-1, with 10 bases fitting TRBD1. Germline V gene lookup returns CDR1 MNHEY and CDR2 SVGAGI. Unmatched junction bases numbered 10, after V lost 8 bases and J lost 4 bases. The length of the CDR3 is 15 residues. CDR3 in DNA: TGTGCCAGCCGCCGGGACAGGGGACCCCTCACTGAAGCTTTCTTT. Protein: CASRRDRGPLTEAFF.

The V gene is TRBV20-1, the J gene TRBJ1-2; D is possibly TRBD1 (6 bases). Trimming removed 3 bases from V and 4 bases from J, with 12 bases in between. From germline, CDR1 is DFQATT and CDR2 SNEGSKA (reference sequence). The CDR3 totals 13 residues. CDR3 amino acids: CSASGDILYGYTF. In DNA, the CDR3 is TGCAGTGCTAGTGGGGACATTCTCTATGGCTACACCTTC.

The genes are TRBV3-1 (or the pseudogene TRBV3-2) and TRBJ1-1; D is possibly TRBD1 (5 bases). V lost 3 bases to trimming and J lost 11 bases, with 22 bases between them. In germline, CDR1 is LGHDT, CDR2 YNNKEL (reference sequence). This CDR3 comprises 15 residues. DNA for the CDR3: TGTGCCAGCAGCCATGGGAACCGGGACCTGAGTGGGGCTTTCTTT. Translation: CASSHGNRDLSGAFF.

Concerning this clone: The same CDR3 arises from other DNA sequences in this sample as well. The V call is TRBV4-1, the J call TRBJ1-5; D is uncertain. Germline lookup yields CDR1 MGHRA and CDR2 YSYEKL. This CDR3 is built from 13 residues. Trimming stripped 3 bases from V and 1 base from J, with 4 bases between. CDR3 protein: CASSQGSNQPQHF. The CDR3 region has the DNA TGCGCCAGCAGCCAGGGGAGCAATCAGCCCCAGCATTTT.

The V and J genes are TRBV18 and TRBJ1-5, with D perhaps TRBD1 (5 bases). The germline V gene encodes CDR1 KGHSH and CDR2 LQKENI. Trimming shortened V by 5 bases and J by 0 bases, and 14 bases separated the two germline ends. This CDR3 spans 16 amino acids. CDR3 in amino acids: CASSFFGTDSNQPQHF. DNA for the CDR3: TGTGCCAGCTCATTTTTCGGGACGGATAGCAATCAGCCCCAGCATTTT. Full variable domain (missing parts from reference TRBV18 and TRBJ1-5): NAGVMQNPRHLVRRRGQEARLRCSPMKGHSHVYWYRQLPEEGLKFMVYLQKENIIDESGMPKERFSAEFPKEGPSILRIQQVVRGDSAAYFCASSFFGTDSNQPQHFGDGTRLSIL.

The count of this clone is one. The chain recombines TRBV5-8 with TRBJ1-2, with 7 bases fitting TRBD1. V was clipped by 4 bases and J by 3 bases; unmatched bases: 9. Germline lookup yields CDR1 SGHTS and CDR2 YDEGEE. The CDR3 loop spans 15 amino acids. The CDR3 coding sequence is TGTGCCAGCAGCATTGGGACAGCTCGGGACTATGGCTACACCTTC. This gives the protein CASSIGTARDYGYTF.

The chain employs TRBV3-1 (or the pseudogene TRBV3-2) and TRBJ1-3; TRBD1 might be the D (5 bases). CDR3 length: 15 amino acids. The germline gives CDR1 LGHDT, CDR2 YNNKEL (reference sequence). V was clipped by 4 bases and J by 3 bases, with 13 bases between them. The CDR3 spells CASSRVGGNGNTIYF. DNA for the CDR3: TGTGCCAGCAGCCGAGTGGGGGGGAATGGAAACACCATATATTTT.

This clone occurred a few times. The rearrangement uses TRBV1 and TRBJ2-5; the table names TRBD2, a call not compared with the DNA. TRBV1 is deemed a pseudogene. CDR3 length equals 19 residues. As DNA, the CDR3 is TGCACCAGCCCCCCCCCGGGGACTAGCGGGAGAGAGAGGCAAGAGACCCAGTACTTC. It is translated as CTSPPPGTSGRERQETQYF.

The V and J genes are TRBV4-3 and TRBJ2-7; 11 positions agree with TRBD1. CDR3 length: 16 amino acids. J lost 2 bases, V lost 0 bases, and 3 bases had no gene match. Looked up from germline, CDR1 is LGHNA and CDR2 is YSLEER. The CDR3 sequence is CASSQDRDRGTYEQYF. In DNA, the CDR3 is TGCGCCAGCAGCCAAGATAGGGACAGGGGGACCTACGAGCAGTACTTC.

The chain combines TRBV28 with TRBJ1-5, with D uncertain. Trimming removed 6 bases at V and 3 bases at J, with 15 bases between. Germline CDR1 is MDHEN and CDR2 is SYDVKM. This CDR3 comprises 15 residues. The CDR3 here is CASSSSGSPNQPQHF. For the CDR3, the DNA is TGTGCCAGCAGCTCCTCGGGGTCCCCCAATCAGCCCCAGCATTTT.

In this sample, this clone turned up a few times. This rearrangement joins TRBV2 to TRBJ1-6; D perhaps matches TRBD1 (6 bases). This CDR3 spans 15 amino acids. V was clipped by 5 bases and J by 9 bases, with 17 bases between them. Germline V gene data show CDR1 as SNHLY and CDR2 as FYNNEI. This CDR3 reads CASSPTTGFSSPLHF. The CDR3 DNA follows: TGTGCCAGCAGTCCCACGACAGGTTTTAGTTCACCCCTCCACTTT.

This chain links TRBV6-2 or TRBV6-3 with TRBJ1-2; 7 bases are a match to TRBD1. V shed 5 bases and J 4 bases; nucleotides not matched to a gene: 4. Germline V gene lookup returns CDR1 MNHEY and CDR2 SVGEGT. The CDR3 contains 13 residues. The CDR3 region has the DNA TGTGCCAGCAGTCCGGACAGGCTCTATGGCTACACCTTC. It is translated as CASSPDRLYGYTF.

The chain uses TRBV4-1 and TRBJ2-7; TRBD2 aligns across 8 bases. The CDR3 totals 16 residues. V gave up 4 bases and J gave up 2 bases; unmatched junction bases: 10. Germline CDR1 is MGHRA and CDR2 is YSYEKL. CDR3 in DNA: TGCGCCAGCAGCCTCGGGGGCGGGAGGAAGACCTACGAGCAGTACTTC. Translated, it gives CASSLGGGRKTYEQYF.